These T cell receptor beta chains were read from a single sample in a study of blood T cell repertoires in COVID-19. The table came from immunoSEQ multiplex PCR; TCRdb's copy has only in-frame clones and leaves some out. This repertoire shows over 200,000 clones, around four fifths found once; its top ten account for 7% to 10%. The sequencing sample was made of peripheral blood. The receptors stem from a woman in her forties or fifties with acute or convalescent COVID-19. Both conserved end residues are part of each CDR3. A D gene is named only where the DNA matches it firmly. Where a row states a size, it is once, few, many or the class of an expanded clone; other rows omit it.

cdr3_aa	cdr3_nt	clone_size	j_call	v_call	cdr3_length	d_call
CASSRTGERAYEQYF	TGTGCCAGCAGCCGAACGGGAGAAAGGGCTTACGAGCAGTACTTC	-	TRBJ2-7	TRBV7-9	15	-
CATSEPSGSGSTSYNEQFF	TGTGCCACCAGTGAACCTAGCGGTAGCGGGAGTACTAGCTACAATGAGCAGTTCTTC	-	TRBJ2-1	TRBV24-1	19	TRBD2
CSVTGGDDYTF	TGCAGCGTGACAGGGGGAGATGACTACACCTTC	-	TRBJ1-2	TRBV29-1	11	TRBD1
CASKQGLFKNTEAFF	TGTGCCAGCAAGCAGGGCCTGTTTAAGAACACTGAAGCTTTCTTT	-	TRBJ1-1	TRBV2	15	-
CASRVGDRGGEQYF	TGCGCCAGCAGGGTGGGGGACAGGGGAGGTGAGCAGTACTTC	few	TRBJ2-7	TRBV5-1	14	TRBD1
CASSTGLAGVRNEQFF	TGTGCCAGTAGTACCGGACTAGCGGGAGTCCGGAATGAGCAGTTCTTC	-	TRBJ2-1	TRBV19	16	TRBD2
CSGRDRDTYEQYF	TGCAGCGGCCGGGACAGGGATACCTACGAGCAGTACTTC	-	TRBJ2-7	TRBV29-1	13	TRBD1
CASSYGRASGELFF	TGTGCCAGCAGTTACGGCAGGGCTTCCGGGGAGCTGTTTTTT	-	TRBJ2-2	TRBV6-5	14	-
CASSESYHGYTF	TGCGCCAGCAGTGAGTCCTATCATGGCTACACCTTC	few	TRBJ1-2	TRBV10-2	12	-
CASSLVLSVWGDQPQHF	TGTGCCAGCAGTTTAGTATTATCCGTTTGGGGGGATCAGCCCCAGCATTTT	-	TRBJ1-5	TRBV28	17	-
CASSLLGGSPRYEQYF	TGCGCCAGCAGCCTCCTCGGGGGTTCACCCCGCTACGAGCAGTACTTC	once	TRBJ2-7	TRBV5-1	16	-
CASSLGSDSYNEQFF	TGTGCCAGCAGCTTGGGAAGCGACTCCTACAATGAGCAGTTCTTC	-	TRBJ2-1	TRBV5-6	15	-
CASSEFGSYNEQFF	TGTGCCAGCAGTGAATTCGGGAGTTACAATGAGCAGTTCTTC	-	TRBJ2-1	TRBV25-1	14	-
CASSRTGEDEQYF	TGTGCCAGCTCCCGGACAGGGGAGGACGAGCAGTACTTC	-	TRBJ2-7	TRBV7-3	13	TRBD1
CATSDYPGLAGGGPTYNEQFF	TGTGCCACCAGTGATTACCCGGGACTAGCGGGGGGGGGACCTACCTACAATGAGCAGTTCTTC	-	TRBJ2-1	TRBV24-1	21	TRBD2
CASRRDGENYGYTF	TGTGCCAGCAGGCGGGACGGTGAAAACTATGGCTACACCTTC	few	TRBJ1-2	TRBV2	14	-
CASTSSGAGTGELFF	TGTGCCAGCACCTCCAGCGGGGCCGGCACCGGGGAGCTGTTTTTT	-	TRBJ2-2	TRBV6-5	15	TRBD2
CASSKVRTGHGYTF	TGTGCCAGCAGCAAAGTTAGGACAGGGCATGGCTACACCTTC	-	TRBJ1-2	TRBV21-1	14	-
CASSLGLAGGFADTQYF	TGTGCCAGCAGCTTAGGACTAGCGGGAGGTTTTGCAGATACGCAGTATTTT	once	TRBJ2-3	TRBV7-3	17	TRBD2
CASSLDGTEAYEQYF	TGTGCCAGCAGCTTAGACGGGACAGAAGCCTACGAGCAGTACTTC	-	TRBJ2-7	TRBV11-2	15	TRBD1
CASRQGVSYNEQFF	TGTGCCAGTCGTCAGGGGGTATCCTACAATGAGCAGTTCTTC	-	TRBJ2-1	TRBV7-2	14	TRBD1
CASSRRGANRATNEKLFF	TGTGCCAGCAGCAGGCGGGGGGCAAACAGGGCAACTAATGAAAAACTGTTTTTT	-	TRBJ1-4	TRBV2	18	-
CASSVRGGNTEAFF	TGTGCCAGCAGTGTTCGGGGGGGAAACACTGAAGCTTTCTTT	-	TRBJ1-1	TRBV2	14	-
CASSPDRQHTEAFF	TGTGCCAGCAGTCCCGACAGGCAGCACACTGAAGCTTTCTTT	-	TRBJ1-1	TRBV3-1/TRBV3-2	14	-
CASSLSGLNPNEQYF	TGTGCCAGCAGTTTATCGGGACTCAACCCCAACGAGCAGTACTTC	-	TRBJ2-7	TRBV28	15	-
CASSLWRTGAQSEQYF	TGTGCCAGCAGTTTATGGCGGACAGGGGCCCAAAGTGAGCAGTACTTC	few	TRBJ2-7	TRBV28	16	TRBD1
CASSMGQGSTDTQYF	TGTGCCAGTAGTATGGGACAGGGTAGCACAGATACGCAGTATTTT	-	TRBJ2-3	TRBV19	15	TRBD1
CASSRGRMNTEAFF	TGTGCCAGCAGCCGGGGGAGAATGAACACTGAAGCTTTCTTT	once	TRBJ1-1	TRBV27	14	-
CASSPGPGENEQYF	TGTGCCAGCTCACCAGGCCCAGGGGAAAACGAGCAGTACTTC	-	TRBJ2-7	TRBV18	14	-
CASSRTQDSYEQYF	TGTGCCAGTAGTCGAACACAGGACTCCTACGAGCAGTACTTC	-	TRBJ2-7	TRBV19	14	-
CASSTSTSGQETQYF	TGTGCCAGCAGCACCTCGACTAGCGGACAAGAGACCCAGTACTTC	-	TRBJ2-5	TRBV3-1/TRBV3-2	15	TRBD2
CASSGGINSGNTIYF	TGTGCCAGTAGCGGGGGGATAAACTCTGGAAACACCATATATTTT	-	TRBJ1-3	TRBV19	15	-
CASSLVLFNSPLHF	TGTGCCAGCAGCTTAGTGCTATTTAATTCACCCCTCCACTTT	-	TRBJ1-6	TRBV11-2	14	-
CASILSGRASNEQFF	TGTGCCAGCATTCTTAGCGGGAGGGCCTCCAATGAGCAGTTCTTC	-	TRBJ2-1	TRBV27	15	TRBD2
CASSDRDRGNFGQETQYF	TGTGCCAGCAGCGACCGGGACAGGGGGAACTTTGGCCAAGAGACCCAGTACTTC	-	TRBJ2-5	TRBV5-4	18	TRBD1
CASSSLVETSGANVLTF	TGTGCCAGCAGCTCCTTAGTAGAAACCTCTGGGGCCAACGTCCTGACTTTC	-	TRBJ2-6	TRBV5-8	17	-
CASSPYRLDTGELFF	TGTGCCAGCAGCCCCTATAGACTCGACACCGGGGAGCTGTTTTTT	-	TRBJ2-2	TRBV7-2	15	-
CASSLPRENRWTPMGEQYF	TGTGCCAGCAGCTTACCTCGGGAGAACAGATGGACCCCCATGGGAGAGCAGTACTTC	-	TRBJ2-7	TRBV7-6	19	-
CASKESSGANVLTF	TGCGCCAGCAAGGAGTCCTCTGGGGCCAACGTCCTGACTTTC	few	TRBJ2-6	TRBV5-1	14	-
CASSPELASSYEQYF	TGTGCCAGCAGCCCAGAACTAGCGTCCTCCTACGAGCAGTACTTC	-	TRBJ2-7	TRBV28	15	TRBD2
CASSAAGERRNEQFF	TGTGCCAGCAGCGCAGCGGGAGAGCGAAGGAATGAGCAGTTCTTC	once	TRBJ2-1	TRBV6-5	15	TRBD2